These 17 T cell receptor beta chains were sequenced from one sample in a study of shared clonotypes between healthy human individuals. Data came from immunoSEQ multiplex PCR; TCRdb stores just in-frame clones and leaves some out. Among hundreds of thousands of clones listed, 74% were seen once. Sequenced sample: memory CD4+ T cells sorted from blood. Subset given: CD45RA-negative fraction. These receptors were collected from a woman in her twenties or thirties in good health.

The chain recombines TRBV28 with TRBJ2-5; D might be TRBD1 or TRBD2, each matching 5 bases. V lost 3 bases to trimming and J lost 5 bases, with 16 bases between them. There are 15 residues in the CDR3. Germline CDR1 reads MDHEN; CDR2 reads SYDVKM. CDR3 sequence: CASSLSTMWGETQYF. CDR3 DNA: TGTGCCAGCAGTTTGTCGACAATGTGGGGGGAGACCCAGTACTTC.

The chain recombines TRBV7-3 with TRBJ2-2; D is uncertain. CDR1 and CDR2 (germline): SGHTA, FQGTGA. The CDR3 loop spans 13 amino acids. V shed 5 bases and J shed 4 bases, with 8 bases lying between them. The CDR3 region is CASSLIPTGELFF. The CDR3 DNA follows: TGTGCCAGCAGCCTTATCCCCACCGGGGAGCTGTTTTTT.

V and J are TRBV23-1 and TRBJ1-5, with 9 bases that match TRBD1. TRBV23-1 is designated an ORF whose function remains uncertain. Germline trimming cut 0 bases from V and 0 bases from J; bases unmatched to any gene: 6. This CDR3 is 18 amino acids long. The CDR3 loop is CASSQSWDRVYSNQPQHF. CDR3 nucleotides: TGCGCCAGCAGTCAATCGTGGGACAGGGTTTATAGCAATCAGCCCCAGCATTTT.

J is TRBJ2-2 and V is TRBV18; the D gene is possibly TRBD1 (6 bases). The CDR3 loop spans 15 amino acids. Germline V lookup: CDR1 KGHSH, CDR2 LQKENI. V gave up 6 bases and J gave up 1 base, with 12 bases separating them. The CDR3 sequence is CASSSGTLNTGELFF. CDR3 nucleotide sequence: TGTGCCAGCTCTTCCGGGACATTGAACACCGGGGAGCTGTTTTTT.

This clone was picked up many times. The rearrangement uses TRBV4-1 and TRBJ2-1; D is possibly TRBD2 (6 bases). The CDR3 sequence is 16 residues long. Germline CDR1 and CDR2: MGHRA and YSYEKL. Trimming pared 3 bases from V and 8 bases from J, leaving 20 bases between. CDR3 region: CASSHFRDFRFDEQFF. CDR3 bases: TGCGCCAGCAGCCATTTCCGGGACTTCAGGTTCGATGAGCAGTTCTTC.

V is TRBV5-4 and J is TRBJ2-5, with a possible D match to TRBD2 (5 bases). The V and J ends lost 5 bases and 7 bases respectively, with 18 bases between them. CDR3 length: 14 residues. CDR1 and CDR2 (germline): SGHNT, YYREEE (reference sequence). CDR3 coding DNA: TGTGCCAGCAGTCCACCCCAGGACTCGGGGACCCAGTACTTC. Protein sequence: CASSPPQDSGTQYF.

This clone has just one count. The chain links TRBV19 to TRBJ2-2; TRBD2 aligns across 11 bases. This CDR3 comprises 17 residues. Looked up from germline, CDR1 is LNHDA and CDR2 is SQIVND (reference sequence). Trimming took 5 bases from V and 4 from J; bases not matched to a gene: 9. The CDR3 reads CASSLRSGRAGTGELFF. The CDR3 DNA reads TGTGCCAGTAGTCTGCGTAGCGGGAGGGCTGGCACCGGGGAGCTGTTTTTT.

The table lists this clone with a few counts. Its ends do not fully match the called genes, so a read error is possible. The chain has TRBV5-1 and TRBJ2-7; D ambiguous. Germline assignment: CDR1 SGHRS and CDR2 YFSETQ. The CDR3 totals 13 residues. The CDR3 DNA sequence: TGTGCCAGCAGCCCTAACTGGGGTTACGAGCAGTACTTC. Translation gives CASSPNWGYEQYF. Full variable domain (remainder filled in from reference TRBV5-1 and TRBJ2-7): KAGVTQTPRYLIKTRGQQVTLSCSPISGHRSVSWYQQTPGQGLQFLFEYFSETQRNKGNFPGRFSGRQFSNSRSEMNVSTLELGDSALYLCASSPNWGYEQYFGPGTRLTVT.

About this clone: The identical CDR3 is also encoded by other nucleotide sequences in the sample. The V call is TRBV28, the J call TRBJ1-2; 11 nucleotides align to TRBD1. The germline CDR1 and CDR2 sequences are MDHEN and SYDVKM. V gave up 8 bases and J gave up 0 bases; unmatched junction bases: 2. CDR3 length equals 14 residues. CDR3 coding DNA: TGTGCCAGCCTGGACAGGGGGCCTAACTATGGCTACACCTTC. This encodes CASLDRGPNYGYTF.

This rearrangement joins TRBV5-4 to TRBJ2-1; 10 bases match TRBD2. Looked up from germline, CDR1 is SGHNT and CDR2 is YYREEE (reference sequence). V trimming: 4 bases; J trimming: 5 bases; junction bases outside the gene matches: 6. This CDR3 comprises 15 residues. The CDR3 DNA follows: TGTGCCAGCAGCCCGTGGACTAGCGGCGACAATGAGCAGTTCTTC. Protein product: CASSPWTSGDNEQFF.

The chain has TRBV27 and TRBJ2-3; D possibly corresponds to TRBD2 (6 bases). V lost 3 bases and J 11 bases, leaving 15 bases between the germline ends. In germline, CDR1 is MNHEY, CDR2 SMNVEV (reference sequence). This CDR3 has 13 residues. The CDR3 sequence is CASSFRDWGEQYF. The CDR3 region has the DNA TGTGCCAGCAGTTTTCGGGACTGGGGGGAGCAGTATTTT.

The V and J genes are TRBV2 and TRBJ1-2; TRBD1 agrees at 7 bases. Germline CDR1 reads SNHLY; CDR2 reads FYNNEI. Unmatched junction bases numbered 5, after V lost 3 bases and J lost 4 bases. CDR3 length: 14 residues. CDR3 sequence (DNA): TGTGCCAGCAGTGACCCGGACAGGTTCTATGGCTACACCTTC. This encodes CASSDPDRFYGYTF.

There are a few counts of this clone. This chain connects TRBV30 to TRBJ1-1; TRBD1 is a possible D gene (6 bases). Trimming took off 2 bases at V and 2 bases at J, with 9 bases between the two ends. Germline loops: CDR1 GTSNPN, CDR2 SVGIG (reference sequence). The CDR3 extends over 13 amino acids. The CDR3 loop reads CAWSNRANTEAFF. Here the CDR3 DNA reads TGTGCCTGGAGTAACAGGGCCAACACTGAAGCTTTCTTT.

The V gene is TRBV7-9, the J gene TRBJ1-2; 9 bases agree with TRBD1. In germline, CDR1 is SEHNR, CDR2 FQNEAQ (reference sequence). Trimming cost V 5 bases and J 5 bases; bases outside gene matches: 9. The CDR3 length is 15 residues. CDR3 protein: CASSQPGQGNYGYTF. The CDR3 DNA follows: TGTGCCAGCAGCCAACCGGGACAGGGCAATTATGGCTACACCTTC.

CDR3 in DNA: TGTGCCAGCAGTTACAGGGGATTCGGGGAGCTGTTTTTT. Protein product: CASSYRGFGELFF. The chain employs TRBV6-5 and TRBJ2-2, with D possibly TRBD1 on 5 matching bases. Germline V gives CDR1 MNHEY, CDR2 SVGAGI. CDR3 length: 13 amino acids. V was cut by 2 bases and J by 7 bases, with 8 bases left in between.

This clone was counted only a few times. The chain couples TRBV10-3 to TRBJ1-5; 9 bases map to TRBD1. CDR1 and CDR2 from the germline V gene are ENHRY and SYGVKD. V gave up 2 bases and J gave up 4 bases; unmatched junction bases: 3. CDR3 length: 15 amino acids. The DNA for the CDR3 is TGTGCCATCAGTGAGGGACAGGGGATGAATCAGCCCCAGCATTTT. Translated, it gives CAISEGQGMNQPQHF.

The chain uses TRBV6-5 and TRBJ2-7, with 7 bases fitting TRBD1. The germline gives CDR1 MNHEY, CDR2 SVGAGI. The CDR3 runs to 16 residues. V lost 0 bases and J lost 6; bases outside the gene matches: 11. CDR3 nucleotides: TGTGCCAGCAGTTACTCGAGAGGGCCGGGACAGTCCGAGCAGTACTTC. Encoded protein: CASSYSRGPGQSEQYF.